A selection of T cell receptor beta chains follows, all from one sample in a study of cytotoxic CD8 clonotypes in ibrutinib-treated CLL. Profiling relied on immunoSEQ multiplex PCR, and the TCRdb table lists in-frame clones only, not all of them. The table records around 50,000 clones, around 52% of them present only once. Sequencing used PBMCs, obtained after 24 months of ibrutinib treatment. The receptor set was obtained from a human donor with chronic lymphocytic leukemia. Each CDR3 is given with its conserved first and last residue. Fields, in order: CDR3 DNA, CDR3 protein, D gene, clone size, J gene, V gene. D genes are given only for firm matches. Rows give clone size only sometimes, using once, few, many, or a class for an expanded clone.

cdr3_nt: TGTGCCAGCAGCACAAGACAGGGATCATATAATTCACCCCTCCACTTT
cdr3_aa: CASSTRQGSYNSPLHF
d_call: TRBD1
clone_size: NA
j_call: TRBJ1-6
v_call: TRBV7-6

cdr3_nt: TGTGCCTGGACCTCCCCGGGCACTGAAGCTTTCTTT
cdr3_aa: CAWTSPGTEAFF
d_call: NA
clone_size: few
j_call: TRBJ1-1
v_call: TRBV30

cdr3_nt: TGCGCCAGCAGCCTGACTGGCTTATCGAACAATGAGCAGTTCTTC
cdr3_aa: CASSLTGLSNNEQFF
d_call: NA
clone_size: once
j_call: TRBJ2-1
v_call: TRBV5-1

cdr3_nt: TGTGCCAGCAGCCTTGACCGGACAGACCCTTCCTACACCTTC
cdr3_aa: CASSLDRTDPSYTF
d_call: NA
clone_size: NA
j_call: TRBJ1-2
v_call: TRBV11-2

cdr3_nt: TGCACCAGCAGCGGAAAGACAGGGTCTAAGGATTCACCCCTCCACTTT
cdr3_aa: CTSSGKTGSKDSPLHF
d_call: NA
clone_size: NA
j_call: TRBJ1-6
v_call: TRBV1

cdr3_nt: TGTGCCATCAGTGAGGTCCCGGGGGGCCGATACACAGATACGCAGTATTTT
cdr3_aa: CAISEVPGGRYTDTQYF
d_call: NA
clone_size: NA
j_call: TRBJ2-3
v_call: TRBV10-3

cdr3_nt: TGTGCCAGCAGCCTTTTAGGGGCGTCCTACAATGAGCAGTTCTTC
cdr3_aa: CASSLLGASYNEQFF
d_call: NA
clone_size: few
j_call: TRBJ2-1
v_call: TRBV7-9

cdr3_nt: TGTGCCAGCAGCGTAGGTCCAGGGACAGGGATTAACAATGAGCAGTTCTTC
cdr3_aa: CASSVGPGTGINNEQFF
d_call: TRBD1
clone_size: NA
j_call: TRBJ2-1
v_call: TRBV9

cdr3_nt: TGTGCCACCAGCAGAGATCAAGGGGACCCCTACGAGCAGTACTTC
cdr3_aa: CATSRDQGDPYEQYF
d_call: NA
clone_size: NA
j_call: TRBJ2-7
v_call: TRBV15

cdr3_nt: TGTGCCAGCAGCTTGGTCCTAGCGGGGAGTTCTTACGAGCAGTACTTC
cdr3_aa: CASSLVLAGSSYEQYF
d_call: TRBD2
clone_size: NA
j_call: TRBJ2-7
v_call: TRBV5-6

cdr3_nt: TGTGCCAGCAGCCTCCCGGGACGGCCCTATGGCTACACCTTC
cdr3_aa: CASSLPGRPYGYTF
d_call: NA
clone_size: NA
j_call: TRBJ1-2
v_call: TRBV5-4

cdr3_nt: TGTGCCAGCAGCCCCTTTGGGGGCACAGATACGCAGTATTTT
cdr3_aa: CASSPFGGTDTQYF
d_call: NA
clone_size: NA
j_call: TRBJ2-3
v_call: TRBV7-6

cdr3_nt: TGTGCCAGCAGCTGGAGGGGTGGGGATACGCAGTATTTT
cdr3_aa: CASSWRGGDTQYF
d_call: NA
clone_size: NA
j_call: TRBJ2-3
v_call: TRBV5-4

cdr3_nt: TGTGCCAGCAGTGATAGAGGGCACACTGAAGCTTTCTTT
cdr3_aa: CASSDRGHTEAFF
d_call: NA
clone_size: NA
j_call: TRBJ1-1
v_call: TRBV6-1

cdr3_nt: TGTGCCAGCAGCTCCGGGAGCTCCTACGAGCAGTACTTC
cdr3_aa: CASSSGSSYEQYF
d_call: NA
clone_size: NA
j_call: TRBJ2-7
v_call: TRBV5-5

cdr3_nt: TGTGCCAGCAGCTTGGGGGCGCCCCCCTATAATTCACCCCTCCACTTT
cdr3_aa: CASSLGAPPYNSPLHF
d_call: NA
clone_size: NA
j_call: TRBJ1-6
v_call: TRBV5-4

cdr3_nt: TGCGCCAGCAGCCAAGATCTAGGGGGCCCTAAGACCCAGTACTTC
cdr3_aa: CASSQDLGGPKTQYF
d_call: TRBD1
clone_size: NA
j_call: TRBJ2-5
v_call: TRBV4-1